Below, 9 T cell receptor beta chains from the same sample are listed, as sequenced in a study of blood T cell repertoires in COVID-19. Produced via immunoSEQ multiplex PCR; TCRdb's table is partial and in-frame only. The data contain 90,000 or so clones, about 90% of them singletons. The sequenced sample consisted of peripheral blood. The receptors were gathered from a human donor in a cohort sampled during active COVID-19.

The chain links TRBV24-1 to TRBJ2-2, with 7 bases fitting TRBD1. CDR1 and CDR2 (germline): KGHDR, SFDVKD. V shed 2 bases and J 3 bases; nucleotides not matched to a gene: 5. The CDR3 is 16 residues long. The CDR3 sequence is CATSDSTGLDTGELFF. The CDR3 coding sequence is TGTGCCACCAGTGATTCGACAGGGTTGGACACCGGGGAGCTGTTTTTT.

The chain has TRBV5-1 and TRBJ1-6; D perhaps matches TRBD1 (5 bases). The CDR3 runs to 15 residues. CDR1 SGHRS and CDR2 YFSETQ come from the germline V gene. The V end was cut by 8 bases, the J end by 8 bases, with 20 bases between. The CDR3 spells CASTPLGHSDSPLHF. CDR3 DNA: TGCGCCAGTACCCCCCTGGGGCATTCGGATTCACCCCTCCACTTT.

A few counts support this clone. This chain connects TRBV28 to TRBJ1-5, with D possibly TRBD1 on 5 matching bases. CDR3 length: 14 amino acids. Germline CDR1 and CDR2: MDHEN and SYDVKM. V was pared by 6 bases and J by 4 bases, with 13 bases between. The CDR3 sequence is CASRLQGPNQPQHF. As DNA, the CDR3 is TGTGCCAGCAGACTCCAGGGTCCTAATCAGCCCCAGCATTTT.

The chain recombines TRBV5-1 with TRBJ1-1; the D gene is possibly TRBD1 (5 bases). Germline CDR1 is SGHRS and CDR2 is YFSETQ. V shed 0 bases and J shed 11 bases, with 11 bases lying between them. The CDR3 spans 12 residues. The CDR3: CASSLGQGTAFF. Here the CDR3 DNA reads TGCGCCAGCAGCTTGGGTCAGGGAACGGCTTTCTTT.

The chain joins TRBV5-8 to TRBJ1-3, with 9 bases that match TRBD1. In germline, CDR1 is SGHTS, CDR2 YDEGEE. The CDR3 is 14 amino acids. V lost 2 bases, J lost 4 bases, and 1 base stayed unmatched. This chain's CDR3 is CASSLTGGGNTIYF. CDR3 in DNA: TGTGCCAGCAGCTTAACAGGGGGCGGAAACACCATATATTTT.

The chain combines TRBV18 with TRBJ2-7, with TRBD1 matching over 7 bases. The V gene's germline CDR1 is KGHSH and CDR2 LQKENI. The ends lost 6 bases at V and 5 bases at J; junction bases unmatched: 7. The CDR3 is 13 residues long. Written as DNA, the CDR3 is TGTGCCAGCTCCCTGGACAGGCCCAACGAGCAGTACTTC. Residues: CASSLDRPNEQYF.

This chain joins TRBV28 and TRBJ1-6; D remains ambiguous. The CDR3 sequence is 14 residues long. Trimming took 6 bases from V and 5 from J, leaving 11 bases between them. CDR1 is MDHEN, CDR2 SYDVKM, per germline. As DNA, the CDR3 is TGTGCCAGCAGCATGGACGGGGATAATTCACCCCTCCACTTT. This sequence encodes CASSMDGDNSPLHF.

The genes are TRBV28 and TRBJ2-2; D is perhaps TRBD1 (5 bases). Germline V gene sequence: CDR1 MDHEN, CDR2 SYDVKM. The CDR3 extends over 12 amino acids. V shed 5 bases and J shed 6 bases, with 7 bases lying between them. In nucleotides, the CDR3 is TGTGCCAGCAGTATAGGGGCCGGGGAGCTGTTTTTT. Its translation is CASSIGAGELFF.

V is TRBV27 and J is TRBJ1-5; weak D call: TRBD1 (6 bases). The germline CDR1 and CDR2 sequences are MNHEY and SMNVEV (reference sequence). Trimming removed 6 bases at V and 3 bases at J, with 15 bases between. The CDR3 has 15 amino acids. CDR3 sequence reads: CASRTDQGPNQPQHF. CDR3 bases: TGTGCCAGCAGGACGGACCAGGGGCCCAATCAGCCCCAGCATTTT.